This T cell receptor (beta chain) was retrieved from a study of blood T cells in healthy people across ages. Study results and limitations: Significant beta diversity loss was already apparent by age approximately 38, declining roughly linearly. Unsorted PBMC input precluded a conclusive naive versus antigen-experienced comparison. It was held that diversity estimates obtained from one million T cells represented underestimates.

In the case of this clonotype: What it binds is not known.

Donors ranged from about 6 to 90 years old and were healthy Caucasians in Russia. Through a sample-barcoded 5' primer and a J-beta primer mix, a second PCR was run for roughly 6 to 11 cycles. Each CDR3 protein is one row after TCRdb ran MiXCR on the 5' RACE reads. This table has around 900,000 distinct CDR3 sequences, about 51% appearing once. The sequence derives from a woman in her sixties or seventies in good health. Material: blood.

DNA of the CDR3: TGTGCCAGCAGCTTGGGATCGGGGGGTCAGCCCCAGCATTTT. Its protein is CASSLGSGGQPQHF. V gene TRBV27 combines with J gene TRBJ1-5; D might be TRBD1 (5 bases). Germline CDR1 MNHEY, CDR2 SMNVEV (reference sequence). The ends were cut back, 6 bases at V and 6 bases at J, with 15 bases in the middle. This CDR3 region has 14 residues.